These 23 T cell receptor beta chains originate from one sample sequenced in a study of CXCR3-negative and CXCR3-positive naive CD8 T cells. Via 5' RACE with UMI labels, TRB cDNA libraries were prepared. TCRdb reprocessed the 5' RACE reads and stores each CDR3 protein as one record, lacking DNA. The repertoire table contains 45,000 to 65,000 distinct CDR3 sequences. Specimen: naive CXCR3- CD8+ T cells from blood. Indicated subset: CD45RO-CCR7+CD27+CD95- naive CD8+ T cells lacking CXCR3 (TNR3-). The origin of the receptors is a human donor in good health. Some clones in this sample may be carry-over from other donors' samples.

The chain recombines TRBV5-6 with TRBJ2-1; checking the TCRdb D call of TRBD2 is not possible without DNA. The CDR3 spans 11 residues. Per germline, CDR1 SGHDT and CDR2 YYEEEE. CDR3 region: CASSFSGREFF.

This chain joins TRBV7-9 and TRBJ2-5. The CDR3 spans 18 residues. The germline CDR1 and CDR2 sequences are SEHNR and FQNEAQ (reference sequence). The CDR3 sequence is CASSLLGNVTVLQETQYF.

The chain couples TRBV20-1 to TRBJ2-7. Germline assignment: CDR1 DFQATT and CDR2 SNEGSKA (reference sequence). The CDR3 consists of 15 residues. The CDR3 loop reads CSARDFRGTSYEQYF.

The rearrangement joins TRBV4-1 to TRBJ1-1; TCRdb's D call, TRBD1, is unchecked because there is no DNA. The CDR3 loop spans 13 amino acids. From germline, CDR1 is MGHRA and CDR2 YSYEKL. CDR3 loop: CASSQDFDRGAFF.

J is TRBJ2-1 and V is TRBV5-4; TCRdb names TRBD1, which stays unverified in the absence of DNA. CDR1 and CDR2 (germline): SGHNT, YYREEE (reference sequence). This CDR3 region has 15 residues. This CDR3 is CASSLAGGGYNEQFF. Full variable domain (remainder filled in from reference TRBV5-4 and TRBJ2-1): ETGVTQSPTHLIKTRGQQVTLRCSSQSGHNTVSWYQQALGQGPQFIFQYYREEENGRGNFPPRFSGLQFPNYSSELNVNALELDDSALYLCASSLAGGGYNEQFFGPGTRLTVL.

The chain has TRBV2 and TRBJ2-1; TCRdb selects TRBD1, and the lack of DNA leaves this call unchecked. The CDR3 sequence is 17 residues long. Germline assignment: CDR1 SNHLY and CDR2 FYNNEI. The CDR3 spells CASTIRGEASSYNEQFF.

The chain has TRBV19 and TRBJ2-2. The CDR3 is 15 amino acids. Germline lookup yields CDR1 LNHDA and CDR2 SQIVND (reference sequence). Here the CDR3 reads CASSMGRANTGELFF.

The chain links TRBV28 to TRBJ2-4; TCRdb's D gene call, TRBD2, goes unchecked for lack of DNA. Germline V CDR1 and CDR2: MDHEN, SYDVKM. The CDR3 sequence is 19 residues long. The CDR3 reads CASSHRDFKSVIAKNIQYF.

The chain is built from TRBV7-8 and TRBJ1-1; TCRdb outputs TRBD1, but without DNA this stays unchecked. This CDR3 has 12 residues. Germline assignment: CDR1 SGHVS and CDR2 FQNEAQ. CDR3: CASSTQGREAFF.

This rearrangement joins TRBV28 to TRBJ1-3. The germline V gene has CDR1 MDHEN and CDR2 SYDVKM. This CDR3 has 17 residues. CDR3: CASSTGTGPVSGNTIYF.

This chain connects TRBV29-1 to TRBJ2-7; TCRdb names TRBD1, which stays unverified in the absence of DNA. Looked up from germline, CDR1 is SQVTM and CDR2 is ANQGSEA. CDR3 length equals 16 residues. CDR3 in amino acids: CSVEVRFGTGGYEQYF.

The V call is TRBV2, the J call TRBJ2-2; TCRdb outputs TRBD1, but without DNA this stays unchecked. Germline V gives CDR1 SNHLY, CDR2 FYNNEI. This CDR3 has 16 residues. The CDR3 spells CASTPPGFGNTGELFF.

This chain links TRBV20-1 with TRBJ2-7; TCRdb names TRBD1, which stays unverified in the absence of DNA. The germline CDR1 and CDR2 sequences are DFQATT and SNEGSKA (reference sequence). The CDR3 sequence is 13 residues long. CDR3: CSTRTGETYEQYF.

The chain recombines TRBV21-1 with TRBJ2-2; TCRdb names TRBD1, which stays unverified in the absence of DNA. TRBV21-1 is noted as a pseudogene. The CDR3 runs 15 residues. This chain's CDR3 is CASSQGQVNTGELFF.

This chain joins TRBV29-1 and TRBJ2-7; no DNA is available, so the TRBD1 call from TCRdb remains unchecked. The CDR3 contains 13 residues. CDR1 is SQVTM, CDR2 ANQGSEA, per germline. This chain's CDR3 is CSGGAGRNYEQYF.

The chain is built from TRBV4-1 and TRBJ2-7; TCRdb's assignment of TRBD1 cannot be checked, as there is no DNA. The CDR3 length is 16 residues. Germline CDR1 reads MGHRA; CDR2 reads YSYEKL. The CDR3 loop reads CASSQDFPGTSYEQYF.

The chain combines TRBV2 with TRBJ2-7. The V gene's germline CDR1 is SNHLY and CDR2 FYNNEI. CDR3 size: 14 residues. The CDR3 spells CASSEAGGSYEQYF.

The chain uses TRBV2 and TRBJ2-3; TCRdb's D call, TRBD2, is unchecked because there is no DNA. The CDR3 contains 15 residues. The germline gives CDR1 SNHLY, CDR2 FYNNEI. The CDR3: CASSERLAVGDTQYF.

This chain uses TRBV28 with TRBJ2-1; TCRdb designates TRBD2, a call that cannot be tested without DNA. Germline V gives CDR1 MDHEN, CDR2 SYDVKM. The CDR3 covers 15 residues. The CDR3 protein is CASRARTSSYNEQFF.

The CDR3 sequence is CASRWGTEQETQYF. This rearrangement joins TRBV2 to TRBJ2-5; the TCRdb D gene call, TRBD1, has no DNA to confirm it. Germline CDR1 is SNHLY and CDR2 is FYNNEI. This CDR3 has 14 residues.

The chain is built from TRBV9 and TRBJ2-1; the TCRdb call, TRBD2, lacks DNA for checking. Germline V gene sequence: CDR1 SGDLS, CDR2 YYNGEE. The CDR3 is 16 residues long. The CDR3 protein is CASSGLAGGTYNEQFF.

This sequence joins TRBV15 and TRBJ2-7. CDR3 length: 15 amino acids. CDR1 LNHNV and CDR2 YYDKDF come from the germline V gene (reference sequence). The CDR3 loop reads CATSRATQGSYEQYF.

The chain couples TRBV29-1 to TRBJ2-7; TCRdb calls TRBD1, which cannot be checked without DNA. CDR1 SQVTM and CDR2 ANQGSEA come from the germline V gene. The CDR3 runs 12 residues. CDR3: CSVLGGSGEQYF.